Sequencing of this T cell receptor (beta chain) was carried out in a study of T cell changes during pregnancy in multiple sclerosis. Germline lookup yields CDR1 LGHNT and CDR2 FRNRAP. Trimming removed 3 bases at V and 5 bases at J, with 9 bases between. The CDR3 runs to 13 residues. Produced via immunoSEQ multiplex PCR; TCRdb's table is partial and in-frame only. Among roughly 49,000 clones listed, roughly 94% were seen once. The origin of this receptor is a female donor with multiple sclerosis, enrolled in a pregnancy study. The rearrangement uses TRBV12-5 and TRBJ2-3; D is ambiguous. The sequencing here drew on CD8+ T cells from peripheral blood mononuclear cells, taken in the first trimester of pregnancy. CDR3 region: CASGFSSRDTQYF. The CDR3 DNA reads TGTGCTAGTGGTTTCTCCTCCCGAGATACGCAGTATTTT.